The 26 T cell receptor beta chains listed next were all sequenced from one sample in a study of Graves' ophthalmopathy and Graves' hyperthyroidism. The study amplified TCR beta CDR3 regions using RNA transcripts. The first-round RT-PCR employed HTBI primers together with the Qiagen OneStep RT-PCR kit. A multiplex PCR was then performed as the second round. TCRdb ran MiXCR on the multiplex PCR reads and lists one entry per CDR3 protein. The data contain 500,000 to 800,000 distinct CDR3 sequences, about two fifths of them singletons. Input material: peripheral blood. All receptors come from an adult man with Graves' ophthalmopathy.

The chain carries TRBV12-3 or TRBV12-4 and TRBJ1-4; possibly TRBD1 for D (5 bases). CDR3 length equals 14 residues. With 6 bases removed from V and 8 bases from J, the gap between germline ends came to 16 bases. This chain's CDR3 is CASSLLPGEEKLFF. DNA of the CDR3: TGTGCCAGCAGCCTCCTTCCGGGGGAAGAAAAACTGTTTTTT.

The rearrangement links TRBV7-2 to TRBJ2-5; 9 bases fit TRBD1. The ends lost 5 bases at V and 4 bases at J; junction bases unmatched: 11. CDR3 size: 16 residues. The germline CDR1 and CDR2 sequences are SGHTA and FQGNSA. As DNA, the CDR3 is TGTGCCAGCAGCACCTGGGACAGGGAGTGGGGAGAGACCCAGTACTTC. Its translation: CASSTWDREWGETQYF.

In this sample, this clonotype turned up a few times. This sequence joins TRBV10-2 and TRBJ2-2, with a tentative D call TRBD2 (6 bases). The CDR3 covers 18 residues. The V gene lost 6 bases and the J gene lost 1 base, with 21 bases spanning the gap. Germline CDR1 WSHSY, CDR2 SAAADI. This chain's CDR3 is CASSQDLATAGNTGELFF. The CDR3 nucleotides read TGCGCCAGCAGCCAAGATCTCGCGACAGCGGGGAACACCGGGGAGCTGTTTTTT.

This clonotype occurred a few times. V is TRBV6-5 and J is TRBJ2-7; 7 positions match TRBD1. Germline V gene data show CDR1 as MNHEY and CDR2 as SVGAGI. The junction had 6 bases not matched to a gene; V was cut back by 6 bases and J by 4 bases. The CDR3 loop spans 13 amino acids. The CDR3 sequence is CASSYRGAYEQYF. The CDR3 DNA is TGTGCCAGCAGCTACAGGGGTGCATACGAGCAGTACTTC.

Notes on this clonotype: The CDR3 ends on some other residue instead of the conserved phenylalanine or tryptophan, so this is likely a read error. CDR3 sequence reads: CASSTLRGIEAFV. The CDR3 region has the DNA TGTGCCAGCAGCACACTACGGGGGATTGAAGCTTTCGTT. The V call is TRBV3-1, the J call TRBJ1-1; D possibly corresponds to TRBD1 (5 bases). The ends were cut back, 5 bases at V and 7 bases at J, with 14 bases in the middle. Germline V lookup: CDR1 LGHDT, CDR2 YNNKEL (reference sequence). The CDR3 is 13 amino acids.

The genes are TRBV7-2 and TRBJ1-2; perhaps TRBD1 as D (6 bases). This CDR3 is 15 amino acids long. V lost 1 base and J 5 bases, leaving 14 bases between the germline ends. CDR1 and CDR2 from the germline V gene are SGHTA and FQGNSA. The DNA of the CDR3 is TGTGCCAGCAGCTTAGATCCCGCGGGGGCTTATGGCTACACCTTC. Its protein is CASSLDPAGAYGYTF.

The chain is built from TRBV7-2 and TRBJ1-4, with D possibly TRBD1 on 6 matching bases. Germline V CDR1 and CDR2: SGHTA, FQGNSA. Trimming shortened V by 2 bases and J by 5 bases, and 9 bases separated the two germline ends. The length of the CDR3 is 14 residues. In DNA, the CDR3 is TGTGCCAGCAGCTTACCTCAGGGGAATGAAAAACTGTTTTTT. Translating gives CASSLPQGNEKLFF.

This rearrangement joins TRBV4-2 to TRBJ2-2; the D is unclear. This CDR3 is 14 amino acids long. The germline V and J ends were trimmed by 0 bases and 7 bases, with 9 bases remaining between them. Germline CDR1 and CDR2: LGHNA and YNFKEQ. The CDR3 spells CASSQDYGIGELFF. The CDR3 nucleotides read TGTGCCAGCAGCCAAGATTACGGAATCGGGGAGCTGTTTTTT.

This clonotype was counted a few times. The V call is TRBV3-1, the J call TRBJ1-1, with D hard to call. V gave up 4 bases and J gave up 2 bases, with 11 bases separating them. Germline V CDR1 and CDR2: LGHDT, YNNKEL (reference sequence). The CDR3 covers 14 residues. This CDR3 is CASSPGRANTEAFF. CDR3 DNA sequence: TGTGCCAGCAGCCCCGGACGAGCAAACACTGAAGCTTTCTTT.

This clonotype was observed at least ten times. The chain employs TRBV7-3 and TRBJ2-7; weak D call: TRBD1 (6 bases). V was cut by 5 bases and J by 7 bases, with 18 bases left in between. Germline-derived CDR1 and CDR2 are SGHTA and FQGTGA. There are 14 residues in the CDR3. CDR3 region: CASSPNRDKREQYF. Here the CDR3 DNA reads TGTGCCAGCAGCCCAAACAGGGACAAGCGGGAGCAGTACTTC.

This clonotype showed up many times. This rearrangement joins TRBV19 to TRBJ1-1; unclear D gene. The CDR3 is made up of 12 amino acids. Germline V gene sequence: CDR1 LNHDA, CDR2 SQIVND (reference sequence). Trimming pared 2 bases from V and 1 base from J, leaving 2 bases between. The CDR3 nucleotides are TGTGCCAGTAGTATAAGGAACACTGAAGCTTTCTTT. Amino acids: CASSIRNTEAFF.

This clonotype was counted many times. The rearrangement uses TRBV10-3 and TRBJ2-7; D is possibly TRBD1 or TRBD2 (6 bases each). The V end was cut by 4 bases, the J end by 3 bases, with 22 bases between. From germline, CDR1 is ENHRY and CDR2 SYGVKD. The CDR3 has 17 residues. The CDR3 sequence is CAISVGGHPETHYEQYF. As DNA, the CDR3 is TGTGCCATCAGTGTTGGGGGGCACCCGGAAACCCACTACGAGCAGTACTTC.

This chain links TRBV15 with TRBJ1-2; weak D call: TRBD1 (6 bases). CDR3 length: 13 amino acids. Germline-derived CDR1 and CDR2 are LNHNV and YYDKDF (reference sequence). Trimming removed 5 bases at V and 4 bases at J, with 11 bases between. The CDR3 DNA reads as TGTGCCACCAGCGGTACAGGGTCCTATGGCTACACCTTC. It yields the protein CATSGTGSYGYTF. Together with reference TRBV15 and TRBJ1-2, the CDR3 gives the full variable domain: DAMVIQNPRYQVTQFGKPVTLSCSQTLNHNVMYWYQQKSSQAPKLLFHYYDKDFNNEADTPDNFQSRRPNTSFCFLDIRSPGLGDTAMYLCATSGTGSYGYTFGSGTRLTVV.

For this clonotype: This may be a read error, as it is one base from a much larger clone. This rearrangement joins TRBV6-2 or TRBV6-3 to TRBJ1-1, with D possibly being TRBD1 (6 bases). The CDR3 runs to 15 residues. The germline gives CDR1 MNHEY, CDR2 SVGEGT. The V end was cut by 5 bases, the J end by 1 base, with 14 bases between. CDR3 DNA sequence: TGTGCCAGCAGTCCCGGCAGGGGTGGGAACACTGAAGCTTTCTTT. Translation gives CASSPGRGGNTEAFF.

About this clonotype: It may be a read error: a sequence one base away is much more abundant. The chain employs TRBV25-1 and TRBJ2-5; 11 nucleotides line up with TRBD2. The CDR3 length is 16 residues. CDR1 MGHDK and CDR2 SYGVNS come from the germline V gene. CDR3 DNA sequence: TGTGCCGGCAGCTTCGGTAGCGGGAGGGCCGAGGAGACCCAGTACTTC. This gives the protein CAGSFGSGRAEETQYF.

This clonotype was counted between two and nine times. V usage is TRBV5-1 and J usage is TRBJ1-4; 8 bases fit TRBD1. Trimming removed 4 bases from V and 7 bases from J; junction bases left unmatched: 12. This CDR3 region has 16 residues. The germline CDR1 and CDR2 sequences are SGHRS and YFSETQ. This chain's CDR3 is CASSPDPQGEGEKLFF. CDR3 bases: TGCGCCAGCAGCCCCGACCCACAGGGGGAGGGTGAAAAACTGTTTTTT.

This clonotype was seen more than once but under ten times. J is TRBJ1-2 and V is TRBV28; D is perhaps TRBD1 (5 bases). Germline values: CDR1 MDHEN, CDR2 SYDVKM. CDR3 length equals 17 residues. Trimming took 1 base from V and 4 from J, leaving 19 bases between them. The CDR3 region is CASSLFSVGQDAYGYTF. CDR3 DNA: TGTGCCAGCAGTTTATTCTCCGTGGGGCAGGACGCCTATGGCTACACCTTC.

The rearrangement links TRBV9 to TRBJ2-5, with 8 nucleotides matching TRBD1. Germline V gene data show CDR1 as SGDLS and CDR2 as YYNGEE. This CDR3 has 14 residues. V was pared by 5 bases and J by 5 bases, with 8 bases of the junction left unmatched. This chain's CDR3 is CASSETGVGETQYF. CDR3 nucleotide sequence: TGTGCCAGCAGTGAGACAGGGGTAGGGGAGACCCAGTACTTC.

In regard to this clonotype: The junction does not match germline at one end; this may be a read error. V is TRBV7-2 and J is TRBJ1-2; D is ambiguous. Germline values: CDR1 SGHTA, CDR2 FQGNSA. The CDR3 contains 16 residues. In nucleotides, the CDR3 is TGTGCCAGCAGCAATCTAGCGGACCCGTCCGGCTATGCCTACACCTTC. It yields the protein CASSNLADPSGYAYTF.

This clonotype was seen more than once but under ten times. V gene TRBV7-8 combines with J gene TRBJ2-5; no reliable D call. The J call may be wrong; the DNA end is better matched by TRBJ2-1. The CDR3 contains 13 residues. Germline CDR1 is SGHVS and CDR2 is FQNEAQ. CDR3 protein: CASSLGQNNEQFF. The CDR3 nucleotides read TGTGCCAGCAGCTTAGGGCAGAACAATGAGCAGTTCTTC.

The CDR3 DNA sequence: TGCAGCGTTGGTGGGACAGGGGGACAGCCCCAGCATTTT. Amino acids: CSVGGTGGQPQHF. The J gene is TRBJ1-5, the V gene TRBV29-1, with 11 bases identical to TRBD1. Losses at the gene ends were 4 bases for V and 7 bases for J; bases not matched to a gene: 3. Germline lookup yields CDR1 SQVTM and CDR2 ANQGSEA. The CDR3 loop spans 13 amino acids.

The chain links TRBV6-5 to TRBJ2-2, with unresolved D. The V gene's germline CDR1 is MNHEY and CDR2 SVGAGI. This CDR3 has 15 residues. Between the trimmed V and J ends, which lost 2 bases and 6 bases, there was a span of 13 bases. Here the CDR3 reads CASSYATPRAGELFF. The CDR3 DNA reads TGTGCCAGCAGTTACGCCACCCCCCGGGCCGGGGAGCTGTTTTTT.

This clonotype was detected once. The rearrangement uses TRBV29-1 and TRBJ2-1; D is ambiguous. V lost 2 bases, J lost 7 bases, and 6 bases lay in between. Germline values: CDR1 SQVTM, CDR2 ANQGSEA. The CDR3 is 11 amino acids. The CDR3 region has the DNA TGCAGCGTTGAATCTGGGAATGAGCAGTTCTTC. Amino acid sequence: CSVESGNEQFF.

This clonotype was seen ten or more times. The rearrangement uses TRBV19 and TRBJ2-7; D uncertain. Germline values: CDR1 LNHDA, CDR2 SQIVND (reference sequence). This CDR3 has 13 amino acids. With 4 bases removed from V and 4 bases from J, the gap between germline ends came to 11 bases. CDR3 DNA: TGTGCCAGTAGTACCCAATCTGGTTACGAGCAGTACTTC. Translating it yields CASSTQSGYEQYF.

CDR3: CASRGTGGKAGNTEAFF. The DNA of the CDR3 is TGCGCCAGCAGGGGGACAGGGGGCAAAGCTGGGAACACTGAAGCTTTCTTT. The chain is built from TRBV4-1 and TRBJ1-1, with TRBD1 matching 12 bases. CDR3 length equals 17 residues. Germline V gene sequence: CDR1 MGHRA, CDR2 YSYEKL. With 6 bases clipped from V and 1 base from J, the junction kept 9 bases outside the gene matches.

DNA for the CDR3: TGTGCCAGCTTGAGTTCCATGAACACTGAAGCTTTCTTT. Protein product: CASLSSMNTEAFF. The V and J genes are TRBV2 and TRBJ1-1; D unclear. The CDR3 is 13 residues long. Trimming shortened V by 8 bases and J by 0 bases, and 10 bases separated the two germline ends. The V gene's germline CDR1 is SNHLY and CDR2 FYNNEI.